A single sample gave rise to the 21 T cell receptor beta chains below, sequenced in a study of T cells in Graves' hyperthyroidism and ophthalmopathy. RNA transcripts gave rise to amplified TCR beta CDR3 regions. During a first-round RT-PCR of the TCR CDR3, the HTBI primer set was used. TCRdb reprocessed the multiplex PCR reads via MiXCR and lists one record per CDR3 protein. The sample lists hundreds of thousands of distinct CDR3 sequences; less than 20% were seen once. Source material: blood. The receptors originated from a woman younger than 35 with Graves' ophthalmopathy.

This clonotype turned up a few times. One end of the junction does not line up with germline, which may come from a read error. CDR3 in DNA: TGTGCCGGCAGCTTAGGTGGGGAGACCCAGTACTTC. It specifies CAGSLGGETQYF. This chain links TRBV11-2 with TRBJ2-5; D not certain. CDR3 length: 12 amino acids. Germline V gene data show CDR1 as SGHAT and CDR2 as FQNNGV.

This clonotype has a count of ten or more. The rearrangement uses TRBV12-3 or TRBV12-4 and TRBJ2-7; 9 nucleotides align to TRBD2. J was trimmed by 7 bases and V by 2 bases; bases with no gene match: 6. The CDR3 runs 14 residues. The CDR3 is CASSLSTSGSEQYF. For the CDR3, the DNA is TGTGCCAGCAGTTTATCTACTAGCGGGTCTGAGCAGTACTTC.

In this sample, this clonotype turned up many times. The chain is built from TRBV6-1 and TRBJ2-7, with D hard to call. The CDR3 spans 13 residues. Trimming shortened V by 5 bases and J by 5 bases, and 13 bases separated the two germline ends. The germline CDR1 and CDR2 sequences are MNHNS and SASEGT. The CDR3 sequence is CASSYIHHDEQYF. The CDR3, as DNA: TGTGCCAGCAGTTATATACATCACGACGAGCAGTACTTC.

In its sample, this clonotype was seen many times. This chain links TRBV20-1 with TRBJ1-1; 8 bases map to TRBD1. Germline V lookup: CDR1 DFQATT, CDR2 SNEGSKA (reference sequence). This CDR3 is built from 14 residues. Trimming at V came to 3 bases and at J to 1 base, leaving 4 bases not matched to a gene. The CDR3 is CSARRTGSNTEAFF. As DNA, the CDR3 is TGCAGTGCTAGGAGGACAGGGTCGAACACTGAAGCTTTCTTT.

The chain has TRBV2 and TRBJ1-5; unclear D gene. Germline CDR1 reads SNHLY; CDR2 reads FYNNEI. This CDR3 comprises 13 residues. V lost 7 bases to trimming and J lost 0 bases, with 7 bases between them. The CDR3 loop reads CASMVYSNQPQHF. CDR3 DNA sequence: TGTGCCAGCATGGTTTATAGCAATCAGCCCCAGCATTTT.

This clonotype was recorded a few times. V and J are TRBV24-1 and TRBJ2-1, with 13 nucleotides matching TRBD2. Losses at the gene ends were 2 bases for V and 14 bases for J; bases not matched to a gene: 2. The germline CDR1 and CDR2 sequences are KGHDR and SFDVKD. The CDR3 extends over 13 amino acids. This chain's CDR3 is CATSDWTSGSKFF. The DNA of the CDR3 is TGTGCCACCAGTGATTGGACTAGCGGGAGTAAGTTCTTC.

In this sample, this clonotype turned up many times. The chain recombines TRBV24-1 with TRBJ2-1; either TRBD1 or TRBD2 may supply D (6 bases each). Germline assignment: CDR1 KGHDR and CDR2 SFDVKD. Between the trimmed V and J ends, which lost 5 bases and 5 bases, there was a span of 15 bases. The CDR3 is made up of 15 amino acids. CDR3 DNA: TGTGCCACCAGTGTATTGGGGGGCCTTGACAATGAGCAGTTCTTC. Protein: CATSVLGGLDNEQFF.

This clonotype was seen many times. This sequence joins TRBV6-6 and TRBJ2-7; 8 nucleotides match TRBD2. CDR3 length: 15 amino acids. Germline values: CDR1 MNHNY, CDR2 SVGAGI (reference sequence). The V gene end was trimmed by 2 bases and the J gene end by 2 bases; junction bases not matched to a gene: 5. The CDR3 bases are TGTGCCAGCAGTTACCCCCGGGGGGGAGCCTACGAGCAGTACTTC. Its translation: CASSYPRGGAYEQYF.

This clonotype appeared many times. The rearrangement uses TRBV6-1 and TRBJ2-7; D unresolved. The V end was cut by 2 bases, the J end by 5 bases, with 13 bases between. This CDR3 region has 14 residues. Germline V lookup: CDR1 MNHNS, CDR2 SASEGT. CDR3: CASSERSFRHEQYF. CDR3 bases: TGTGCCAGCAGTGAACGCAGTTTCAGACACGAGCAGTACTTC.

This clonotype appeared a few times. The chain has TRBV28 and TRBJ1-5; D not resolved. The CDR3 contains 13 residues. Germline loops: CDR1 MDHEN, CDR2 SYDVKM. The V end lost 5 bases, the J end lost 4 bases, and 9 bases lay between the germline ends. CDR3 amino acids: CASSPKFNQPQHF. The CDR3 nucleotides read TGTGCCAGCAGTCCCAAGTTTAATCAGCCCCAGCATTTT.

The sample holds many counts of this clonotype. The rearrangement uses TRBV7-2 and TRBJ2-2; the D gene is possibly TRBD1 (5 bases). Trimming stripped 5 bases from V and 6 bases from J, with 19 bases between. Germline lookup yields CDR1 SGHTA and CDR2 FQGNSA. This CDR3 is built from 16 residues. The CDR3 DNA reads as TGTGCCAGCAGCCGGCAGGGTCTGATGGTTGCCGGGGAGCTGTTTTTT. This codes for CASSRQGLMVAGELFF.

This clonotype occurred many times. The J gene is TRBJ1-2, the V gene TRBV29-1; D not resolved. The CDR3 consists of 13 residues. The ends were cut back, 4 bases at V and 2 bases at J, with 11 bases in the middle. In germline, CDR1 is SQVTM, CDR2 ANQGSEA. CDR3 coding DNA: TGCAGCGTTGGGGTTTCGGGGAACTATGGCTACACCTTC. It codes for CSVGVSGNYGYTF.

This clonotype was seen repeatedly, ten times or more. This chain uses TRBV5-6 with TRBJ2-5; 11 bases are shared with TRBD2. This CDR3 spans 15 amino acids. Germline CDR1 SGHDT, CDR2 YYEEEE. The trim removed 4 bases at V and 3 bases at J, leaving 5 bases unmatched. The CDR3 nucleotides are TGTGCCAGCAGCCGTCTGACTAGCGGGGAAGAGACCCAGTACTTC. This gives the protein CASSRLTSGEETQYF.

In this sample, this clonotype turned up many times. The J gene is TRBJ2-3, the V gene TRBV7-2, with 9 nucleotides matching TRBD1. CDR3 size: 16 residues. V lost 4 bases and J lost 5; bases outside the gene matches: 10. CDR1 and CDR2 from the germline V gene are SGHTA and FQGNSA. CDR3: CASSSTGGSYRDTQYF. CDR3 in DNA: TGTGCCAGCAGCTCAACAGGGGGCAGCTATCGAGATACGCAGTATTTT.

There are many counts of this clonotype. This rearrangement joins TRBV10-3 to TRBJ1-1; D is ambiguous. The CDR3 has 13 residues. Looked up from germline, CDR1 is ENHRY and CDR2 is SYGVKD. The CDR3, as DNA: TGTGCTTTGAAGGCCAACTTGAACACTGAAGCTTTCTTT. It encodes CALKANLNTEAFF.

This clonotype was picked up many times. The chain combines TRBV13 with TRBJ2-7, with D maybe TRBD2 (6 bases). V was clipped by 3 bases and J by 0 bases, with 18 bases between them. This CDR3 has 17 amino acids. In germline, CDR1 is PRHDT, CDR2 FYEKMQ (reference sequence). The CDR3 region is CASSFGIGGPPSYEQYF. CDR3 DNA: TGTGCCAGCAGCTTTGGGATCGGGGGACCCCCCTCCTACGAGCAGTACTTC. Supplemented by reference TRBV13 and TRBJ2-7, the full variable domain reads AAGVIQSPRHLIKEKRETATLKCYPIPRHDTVYWYQQGPGQDPQFLISFYEKMQSDKGSIPDRFSAQQFSDYHSELNMSSLELGDSALYFCASSFGIGGPPSYEQYFGPGTRLTVT.

In its sample, this clonotype was seen many times. The rearrangement joins TRBV6-1 to TRBJ2-2, with D uncertain. The CDR3 runs to 11 residues. The germline CDR1 and CDR2 sequences are MNHNS and SASEGT. Trimming shortened V by 11 bases and J by 1 base, and 5 bases separated the two germline ends. CDR3 sequence (DNA): TGTGCCGCGAAGAACACCGGGGAGCTGTTTTTT. It codes for CAAKNTGELFF.

In its sample, this clonotype was seen many times. The CDR3 region has the DNA TGTGCCAGCATTCGAACCAGGGTCTATAGCAATCAGCCCCAGCATTTT. It yields the protein CASIRTRVYSNQPQHF. The chain combines TRBV12-3 or TRBV12-4 with TRBJ1-5; perhaps TRBD1 as D (5 bases). The V and J ends lost 7 bases and 0 bases respectively, with 16 bases between them. The CDR3 length is 16 residues.

This clonotype occurred many times. This rearrangement joins TRBV5-1 to TRBJ2-7; 10 bases fit TRBD2. Germline V gene sequence: CDR1 SGHRS, CDR2 YFSETQ. The CDR3 is 16 residues long. V gave up 0 bases and J gave up 5 bases; unmatched junction bases: 8. The CDR3 loop is CASSLAVSSGRDEQYF. The CDR3 bases are TGCGCCAGCAGCTTGGCCGTTTCCAGCGGGAGGGACGAGCAGTACTTC.

At least ten counts were recorded for this clonotype. V and J are TRBV20-1 and TRBJ2-1; D is tentatively TRBD1 or TRBD2 (5 bases each). V dropped 0 bases and J dropped 5 bases, with 8 bases sitting between them. Germline V lookup: CDR1 DFQATT, CDR2 SNEGSKA (reference sequence). This CDR3 is 13 amino acids long. The CDR3 DNA reads as TGCAGTGCTAGAGATTTGGGGGACAATGAGCAGTTCTTC. Translation gives CSARDLGDNEQFF.

This clonotype has at least ten counts. This sequence joins TRBV20-1 and TRBJ2-5, with D hard to call. Germline V CDR1 and CDR2: DFQATT, SNEGSKA (reference sequence). V lost 1 base, J lost 0 bases, and 6 bases lay in between. The CDR3 is made up of 13 amino acids. CDR3 in amino acids: CSARVHNQETQYF. The CDR3 coding sequence is TGCAGTGCTAGAGTCCATAACCAAGAGACCCAGTACTTC.